Listed below are T cell receptor beta chains from one sample, sequenced in a study of blood T cell repertoires in COVID-19. Using immunoSEQ multiplex PCR, the repertoire was profiled, and TCRdb retains in-frame clones only, with some absent. The sample yields roughly 250,000 clones, approximately 86% seen once. Sequencing was carried out using PBMCs or T cells enriched from blood (not recorded which). Receptor source: a woman aged 50 to 65 who had recovered from COVID-19. Both conserved end residues are part of each CDR3. D genes are given only for firm matches. Clone size is not always given. Where it is, it says once, few, many or a class for expanded clones.

>TRBJ1-6|TRBV5-5|once|NA
CASSPTRQENSPLHF
TGTGCCAGCAGCCCAACGCGACAGGAGAATTCACCCCTCCACTTT
>TRBJ2-7|TRBV29-1|NA|NA
CSVGLNVVEQYF
TGCAGCGTTGGCCTAAATGTTGTCGAGCAGTACTTC
>TRBJ1-3|TRBV30|NA|NA
CALKRSGNTIYF
TGTGCCCTCAAGCGCTCTGGAAACACCATATATTTT
>TRBJ1-6|TRBV30|NA|NA
CAWRLTGSVSPLHF
TGTGCCTGGAGACTTACAGGGAGTGTTTCACCCCTCCACTTT
>TRBJ2-7|TRBV6-5|NA|TRBD2
CASALAEPYEQYF
TGTGCCAGCGCCCTAGCGGAGCCCTACGAGCAGTACTTC
>TRBJ2-3|TRBV4-2|NA|TRBD1
CASSQDRTNRGVRVDTQYF
TGTGCCAGCAGCCAAGATCGGACCAACAGGGGGGTGAGAGTGGATACGCAGTATTTT
>TRBJ1-6|TRBV5-4|NA|TRBD1
CASSSGQKNYNSPLHF
TGTGCCAGCAGCTCGGGACAGAAAAACTATAATTCACCCCTCCACTTT
>TRBJ1-4|TRBV5-1|few|NA
CASSFPNREKLFF
TGCGCCAGCAGCTTCCCTAATCGAGAAAAACTGTTTTTT
>TRBJ2-1|TRBV9|NA|NA
CASTPGDGFDNEQFF
TGTGCCAGCACCCCCGGGGATGGGTTTGACAATGAGCAGTTCTTC
>TRBJ2-3|TRBV19|NA|TRBD2
CASSPRDYQRTDTQYF
TGTGCCAGTAGTCCGAGGGACTACCAGCGCACAGATACGCAGTATTTT
>TRBJ1-3|TRBV2|once|TRBD1
CASLSTGMGNTIYF
TGTGCCAGCTTATCGACAGGGATGGGGAACACCATATATTTT
>TRBJ2-5|TRBV4-2|NA|TRBD1
CASSPLTGGETETQYF
TGTGCCAGCAGCCCACTGACAGGGGGTGAAACAGAGACCCAGTACTTC
>TRBJ2-5|TRBV19|NA|TRBD2
CASSRLAGGRYQETQYF
TGTGCCAGTAGTAGACTAGCGGGAGGCCGGTACCAAGAGACCCAGTACTTC
>TRBJ1-1|TRBV4-3|NA|NA
CASSLRQSNTEAFF
TGCGCCAGCAGTTTGAGGCAGTCGAACACTGAAGCTTTCTTT
>TRBJ2-7|TRBV11-2|NA|NA
CASSPVRGTYEQYF
TGTGCCAGCAGCCCTGTGAGGGGGACCTACGAGCAGTACTTC
>TRBJ1-2|TRBV3-1/TRBV3-2|NA|NA
CASSQAFGYTF
TGTGCCAGCAGCCAAGCGTTTGGCTACACCTTC
>TRBJ2-3|TRBV5-1|NA|NA
CASSLVQGTDTQYF
TGCGCCAGCAGCTTGGTACAGGGCACAGATACGCAGTATTTT
>TRBJ1-3|TRBV6-5|NA|TRBD1
CASRTGIGNTIYF
TGTGCCAGCAGGACAGGGATTGGAAACACCATATATTTT
>TRBJ2-7|TRBV5-1|NA|NA
CASSLLGGVAYEQYF
TGCGCCAGCAGCCTCTTGGGGGGAGTCGCCTACGAGCAGTACTTC
>TRBJ1-1|TRBV5-5|NA|NA
CASSLGTPRGSGNTEAFF
TGTGCCAGCAGCTTGGGGACTCCGAGGGGGAGTGGGAACACTGAAGCTTTCTTT
>TRBJ1-5|TRBV2|once|NA
CASTEIGNQPQHF
TGTGCCAGCACCGAGATCGGCAATCAGCCCCAGCATTTT
>TRBJ2-7|TRBV15|NA|TRBD2
CATSRDKTGLAGGDYEQYF
TGTGCCACCAGCAGAGATAAAACGGGACTAGCGGGAGGGGACTACGAGCAGTACTTC